The 19 T cell receptor beta chains below were found in one sample sequenced in a study of T cell responses to AZD1222 COVID-19 vaccine. Profiling relied on immunoSEQ multiplex PCR, and the TCRdb table lists in-frame clones only, not all of them. The sample lists more than 100,000 clones, about nine tenths occurring once. The material sequenced was peripheral blood, taken on day 0 of AZD1222 vaccination. Every receptor here comes from an adult in good health.

This clone was detected once. The chain employs TRBV5-8 and TRBJ1-4; no reliable D call. Deletions cut 1 base from V and 8 bases from J, with 12 bases between. Germline V gives CDR1 SGHTS, CDR2 YDEGEE. The CDR3 consists of 14 residues. The CDR3 DNA follows: TGTGCCAGCAGCTTGCGGTCTGGGTGGGAAAAACTGTTTTTT. Translation: CASSLRSGWEKLFF.

The chain uses TRBV4-1 and TRBJ1-1; no clear D. Germline V gene data show CDR1 as MGHRA and CDR2 as YSYEKL. The CDR3 is 14 amino acids. The V gene lost 0 bases and the J gene lost 5 bases, with 10 bases spanning the gap. DNA of the CDR3: TGCGCCAGCAGCCAAGATGGGGATATGACTGAAGCTTTCTTT. Translated: CASSQDGDMTEAFF.

The chain combines TRBV5-4 with TRBJ1-2; D is possibly TRBD1 (5 bases). The length of the CDR3 is 17 residues. CDR1 SGHNT and CDR2 YYREEE come from the germline V gene (reference sequence). Trimming pared 3 bases from V and 0 bases from J, leaving 18 bases between. CDR3 loop: CASSSLDGGLANYGYTF. CDR3 DNA: TGTGCCAGCAGCTCCCTCGACGGGGGTTTAGCTAACTATGGCTACACCTTC.

The gene calls are TRBV6-5 and TRBJ1-3; D gene uncertain. Trimming took 6 bases from V and 0 from J, leaving 12 bases between them. Germline CDR1 reads MNHEY; CDR2 reads SVGAGI. The CDR3 is made up of 15 amino acids. The CDR3 is CASRYERTSGNTIYF. The CDR3, as DNA: TGTGCCAGCAGATACGAGCGGACCTCTGGAAACACCATATATTTT.

This chain connects TRBV2 to TRBJ2-5, with TRBD2 identical over 9 bases. CDR3 length equals 15 residues. The V segment lost 4 bases and the J segment 1 base; nucleotides outside the gene matches: 4. CDR1 is SNHLY, CDR2 FYNNEI, per germline. The CDR3: CASSGIAGVQETQYF. In DNA, the CDR3 is TGTGCCAGCAGTGGGATAGCGGGGGTCCAAGAGACCCAGTACTTC.

This clone was recorded only once. One end of the junction varies from germline; a read error may be responsible. CDR3 residues: CASSQGSGPGGEQYF. In nucleotides, the CDR3 is TGCGCCAGCAGTCAAGGCTCGGGACCGGGCGGAGAGCAGTACTTC. V is TRBV4-1 and J is TRBJ2-7, with D perhaps given as TRBD1 or TRBD2 (5 bases each). Germline V gene sequence: CDR1 MGHRA, CDR2 YSYEKL. This CDR3 is built from 15 residues.

This rearrangement joins TRBV3-1 (or the pseudogene TRBV3-2) to TRBJ2-7; 8 bases agree with TRBD2. Unmatched junction bases numbered 3, after V lost 2 bases and J lost 3 bases. The CDR3 runs to 14 residues. CDR1 LGHDT and CDR2 YNNKEL come from the germline V gene (reference sequence). The CDR3 sequence: CASSQSGGDYEQYF. The CDR3 bases are TGTGCCAGCAGCCAATCCGGGGGGGACTACGAGCAGTACTTC.

The chain joins TRBV7-2 to TRBJ1-4; D not certain. V was pared by 5 bases and J by 5 bases, with 12 bases between. CDR3 length: 14 residues. Germline CDR1 is SGHTA and CDR2 is FQGNSA. CDR3 region: CASSPYGDNEKLFF. The CDR3 region has the DNA TGTGCCAGCAGCCCCTATGGCGACAATGAAAAACTGTTTTTT.

The chain uses TRBV18 and TRBJ2-2, with D perhaps matching TRBD2 (5 bases). The CDR3 extends over 16 amino acids. Germline lookup yields CDR1 KGHSH and CDR2 LQKENI. V dropped 2 bases and J dropped 3 bases, with 13 bases sitting between them. The CDR3 sequence is CASSPIGLADTGELFF. CDR3 sequence (DNA): TGTGCCAGCTCACCAATCGGGCTAGCTGACACCGGGGAGCTGTTTTTT.

This chain connects TRBV5-6 to TRBJ1-3; D is perhaps TRBD1 (6 bases). V was pared by 4 bases and J by 0 bases, with 14 bases between. The CDR3 length is 16 residues. Germline V lookup: CDR1 SGHDT, CDR2 YYEEEE. The CDR3 spells CASSLDTGHSGNTIYF. The DNA for the CDR3 is TGTGCCAGCAGCCTGGACACAGGGCACTCTGGAAACACCATATATTTT.

The V call is TRBV14, the J call TRBJ1-6; 7 nucleotides agree with TRBD1. Germline trimming cut 4 bases from V and 7 bases from J; bases unmatched to any gene: 7. The CDR3 spans 15 residues. CDR1 and CDR2 (germline): SGHDN, FVKESK. CDR3 nucleotides: TGTGCCAGCAGCCCGTATGGGACAGTAAATTCACCCCTCCACTTT. It translates to CASSPYGTVNSPLHF.

J is TRBJ2-1 and V is TRBV7-3; possible D gene TRBD2, 6 bases. The V end was cut by 3 bases, the J end by 2 bases, with 8 bases between. This CDR3 has 14 amino acids. Germline-derived CDR1 and CDR2 are SGHTA and FQGTGA. CDR3 in amino acids: CASSFGGAYNEQFF. As DNA, the CDR3 is TGTGCCAGCAGCTTCGGCGGGGCCTACAATGAGCAGTTCTTC.

The chain carries TRBV19 and TRBJ1-2; D gene ambiguous. Per germline, CDR1 LNHDA and CDR2 SQIVND (reference sequence). V was shortened by 4 bases and J by 4 bases, with 16 bases between the two germline ends. This CDR3 region has 15 residues. The CDR3 bases are TGTGCCAGTAGTAATAGTGTCTGGAACAGCTATGGCTACACCTTC. Protein: CASSNSVWNSYGYTF.

The chain employs TRBV9 and TRBJ1-1, with 9 bases identical to TRBD1. Trimming took 3 bases from V and 5 from J; bases not matched to a gene: 5. This CDR3 region has 14 residues. Germline CDR1 is SGDLS and CDR2 is YYNGEE. CDR3 in amino acids: CASSGYRGRTEAFF. The CDR3 DNA follows: TGTGCCAGCAGCGGATACAGGGGGCGGACTGAAGCTTTCTTT.

V gene TRBV7-9 combines with J gene TRBJ1-1; D is unresolved. The CDR3 is made up of 12 amino acids. V lost 1 base and J lost 11, with 11 bases in between. Germline loops: CDR1 SEHNR, CDR2 FQNEAQ (reference sequence). The DNA for the CDR3 is TGTGCCAGCAGCTTAGTCTTGGGTACGGCTTTCTTT. This codes for CASSLVLGTAFF.

The J gene is TRBJ2-5, the V gene TRBV28; 8 nucleotides agree with TRBD1. Germline V gives CDR1 MDHEN, CDR2 SYDVKM. The trim removed 6 bases at V and 9 bases at J, leaving 15 bases unmatched. The CDR3 has 15 amino acids. The CDR3 loop reads CASSTPGTGPGSQYF. CDR3 DNA sequence: TGTGCCAGCAGCACCCCCGGGACAGGACCCGGGTCCCAGTACTTC. Supplemented by reference TRBV28 and TRBJ2-5, the full variable domain reads DVKVTQSSRYLVKRTGEKVFLECVQDMDHENMFWYRQDPGLGLRLIYFSYDVKMKEKGDIPEGYSVSREKKERFSLILESASTNQTSMYLCASSTPGTGPGSQYFGPGTRLLVL.

The chain is built from TRBV19 and TRBJ1-5; a weak D match, TRBD1 (5 bases). CDR1 LNHDA and CDR2 SQIVND come from the germline V gene (reference sequence). The CDR3 is made up of 14 amino acids. The V gene lost 0 bases and the J gene lost 6 bases, with 9 bases spanning the gap. The CDR3 reads CASSIERGRQPQHF. The CDR3, as DNA: TGTGCCAGTAGTATAGAAAGGGGCCGTCAGCCCCAGCATTTT.

This chain uses TRBV18 with TRBJ1-2, with 9 bases that match TRBD1. Germline CDR1 is KGHSH and CDR2 is LQKENI. V lost 2 bases, J lost 4 bases, and 5 bases stayed unmatched. The CDR3 loop spans 15 amino acids. The CDR3 DNA is TGTGCCAGCTCACCAGGGACAGGGACTATCTATGGCTACACCTTC. As protein: CASSPGTGTIYGYTF. The variable domain in full, completed from reference TRBV18 and TRBJ1-2, reads NAGVMQNPRHLVRRRGQEARLRCSPMKGHSHVYWYRQLPEEGLKFMVYLQKENIIDESGMPKERFSAEFPKEGPSILRIQQVVRGDSAAYFCASSPGTGTIYGYTFGSGTRLTVV.

V and J are TRBV29-1 and TRBJ2-7; TRBD2 aligns across 11 bases. CDR1 is SQVTM and CDR2 is ANQGSEA in the germline V gene. This CDR3 contains 16 residues. J lost 6 bases, V lost 3 bases, and 13 bases had no gene match. The CDR3 nucleotides are TGCAGCGTTGACTTCCTAGCGGGGGGTAAGGGTCGCGAGCAGTACTTC. Encoded protein: CSVDFLAGGKGREQYF.